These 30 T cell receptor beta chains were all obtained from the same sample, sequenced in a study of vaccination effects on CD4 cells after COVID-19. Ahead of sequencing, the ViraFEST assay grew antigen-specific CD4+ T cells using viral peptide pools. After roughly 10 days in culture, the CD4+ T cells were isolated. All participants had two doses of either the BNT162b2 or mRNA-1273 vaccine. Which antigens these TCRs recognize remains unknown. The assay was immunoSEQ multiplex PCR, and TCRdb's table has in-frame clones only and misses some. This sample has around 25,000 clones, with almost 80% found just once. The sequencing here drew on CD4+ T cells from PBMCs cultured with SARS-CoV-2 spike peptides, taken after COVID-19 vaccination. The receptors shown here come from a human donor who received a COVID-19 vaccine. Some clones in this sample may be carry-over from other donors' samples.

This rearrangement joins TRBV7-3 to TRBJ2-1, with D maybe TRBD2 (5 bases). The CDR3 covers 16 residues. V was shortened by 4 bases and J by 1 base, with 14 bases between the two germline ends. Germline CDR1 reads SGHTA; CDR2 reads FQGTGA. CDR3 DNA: TGTGCCAGCAGCTCACTAGGACGGGGATCCTACAATGAGCAGTTCTTC. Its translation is CASSSLGRGSYNEQFF.

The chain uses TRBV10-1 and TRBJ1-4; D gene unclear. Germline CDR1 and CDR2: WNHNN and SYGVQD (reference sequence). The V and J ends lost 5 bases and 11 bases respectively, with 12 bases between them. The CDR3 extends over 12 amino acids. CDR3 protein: CASSSGSGKLFF. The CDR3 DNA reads TGCGCCAGCAGTTCGGGTTCGGGGAAACTGTTTTTT.

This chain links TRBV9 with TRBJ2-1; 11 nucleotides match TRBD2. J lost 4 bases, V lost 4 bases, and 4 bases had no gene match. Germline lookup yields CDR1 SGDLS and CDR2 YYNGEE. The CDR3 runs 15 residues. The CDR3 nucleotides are TGTGCCAGCAGCTCCACTAGCGGGAGATACAATGAGCAGTTCTTC. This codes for CASSSTSGRYNEQFF.

CDR3 sequence reads: CASSQGDSQETQYF. The CDR3 bases are TGCGCCAGCAGCCAAGGGGACAGCCAAGAGACCCAGTACTTC. The chain joins TRBV4-1 to TRBJ2-5, with 7 positions matching TRBD1. J was trimmed by 1 base and V by 1 base; bases with no gene match: 0. Germline values: CDR1 MGHRA, CDR2 YSYEKL. The CDR3 contains 14 residues.

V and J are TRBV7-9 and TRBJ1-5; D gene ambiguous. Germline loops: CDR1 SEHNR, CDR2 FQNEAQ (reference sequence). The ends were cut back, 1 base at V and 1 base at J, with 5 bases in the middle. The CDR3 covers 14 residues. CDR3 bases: TGTGCCAGCAGCTTAGGGGTAAGCAATCAGCCCCAGCATTTT. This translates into CASSLGVSNQPQHF.

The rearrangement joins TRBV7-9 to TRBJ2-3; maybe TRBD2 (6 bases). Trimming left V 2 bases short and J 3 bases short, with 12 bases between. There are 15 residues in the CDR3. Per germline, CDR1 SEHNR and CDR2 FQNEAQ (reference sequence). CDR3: CASSLIGGATDTQYF. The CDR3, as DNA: TGTGCCAGCAGCTTAATCGGCGGGGCGACAGATACGCAGTATTTT.

The CDR3 nucleotides are TGTGCCAGCAGCTTGAGGGCAGTTAATCAGCCCCAGCATTTT. Amino acids: CASSLRAVNQPQHF. This chain joins TRBV5-6 and TRBJ1-5; D not certain. V was cut by 1 base and J by 4 bases, with 9 bases left in between. The CDR3 runs 14 residues. Germline assignment: CDR1 SGHDT and CDR2 YYEEEE. Complete variable domain (other parts from reference TRBV5-6 and TRBJ1-5): DAGVTQSPTHLIKTRGQQVTLRCSPKSGHDTVSWYQQALGQGPQFIFQYYEEEERQRGNFPDRFSGHQFPNYSSELNVNALLLGDSALYLCASSLRAVNQPQHFGDGTRLSIL.

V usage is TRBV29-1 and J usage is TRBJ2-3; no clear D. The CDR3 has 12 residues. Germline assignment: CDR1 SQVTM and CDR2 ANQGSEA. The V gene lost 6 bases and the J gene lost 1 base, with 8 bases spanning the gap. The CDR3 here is CSVEIRTDTQYF. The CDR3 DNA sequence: TGCAGCGTGGAGATTCGCACAGATACGCAGTATTTT.

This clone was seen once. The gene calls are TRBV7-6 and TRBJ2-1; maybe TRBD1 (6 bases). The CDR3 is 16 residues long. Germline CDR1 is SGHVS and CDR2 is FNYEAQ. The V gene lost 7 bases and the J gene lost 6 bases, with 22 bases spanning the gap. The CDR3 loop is CASTRGPLVDSNEQFF. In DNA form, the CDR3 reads TGTGCCAGCACCAGGGGACCTCTGGTCGACTCCAATGAGCAGTTCTTC. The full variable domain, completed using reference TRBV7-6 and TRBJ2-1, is GAGVSQSPRYKVTKRGQDVALRCDPISGHVSLYWYRQALGQGPEFLTYFNYEAQQDKSGLPNDRFSAERPEGSISTLTIQRTEQRDSAMYRCASTRGPLVDSNEQFFGPGTRLTVL.

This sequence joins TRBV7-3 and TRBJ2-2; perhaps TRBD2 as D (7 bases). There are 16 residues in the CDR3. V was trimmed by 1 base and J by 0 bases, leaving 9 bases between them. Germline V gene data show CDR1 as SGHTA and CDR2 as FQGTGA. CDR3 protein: CASSLRGGPNTGELFF. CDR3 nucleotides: TGTGCCAGCAGCTTAAGGGGGGGGCCGAACACCGGGGAGCTGTTTTTT.

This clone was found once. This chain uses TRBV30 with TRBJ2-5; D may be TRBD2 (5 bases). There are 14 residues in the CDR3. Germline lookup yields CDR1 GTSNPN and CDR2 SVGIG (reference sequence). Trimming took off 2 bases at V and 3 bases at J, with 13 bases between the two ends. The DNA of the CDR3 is TGTGCCTGGAGTAGAGGGCTAGCAGAAGAGACCCAGTACTTC. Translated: CAWSRGLAEETQYF.

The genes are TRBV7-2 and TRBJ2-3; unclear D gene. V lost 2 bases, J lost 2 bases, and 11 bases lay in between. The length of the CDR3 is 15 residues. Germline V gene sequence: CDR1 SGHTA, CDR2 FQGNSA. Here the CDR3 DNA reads TGTGCCAGCAGCTTAAGGCCAAAATCCACAGATACGCAGTATTTT. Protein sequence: CASSLRPKSTDTQYF.

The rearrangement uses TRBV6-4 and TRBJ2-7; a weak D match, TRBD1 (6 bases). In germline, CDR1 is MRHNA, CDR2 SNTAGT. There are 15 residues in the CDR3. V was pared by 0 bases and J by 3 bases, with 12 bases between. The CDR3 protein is CASSDSNRDNYEQYV. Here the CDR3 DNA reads TGTGCCAGCAGTGACTCGAACAGGGATAACTACGAGCAGTACGTC.

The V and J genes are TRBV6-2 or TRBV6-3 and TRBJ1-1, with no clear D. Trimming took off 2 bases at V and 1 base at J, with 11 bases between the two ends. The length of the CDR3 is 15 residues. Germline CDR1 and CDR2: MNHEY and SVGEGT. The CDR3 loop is CASSYRHLTNTEAFF. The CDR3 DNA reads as TGTGCCAGCAGTTACCGACACCTTACGAACACTGAAGCTTTCTTT.

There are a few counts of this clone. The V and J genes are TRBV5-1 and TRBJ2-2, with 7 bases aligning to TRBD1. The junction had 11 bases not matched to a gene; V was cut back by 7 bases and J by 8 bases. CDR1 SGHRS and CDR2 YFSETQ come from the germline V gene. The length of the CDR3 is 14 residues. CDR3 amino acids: CASGFTGADGELFF. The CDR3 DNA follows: TGCGCCAGCGGATTTACAGGGGCGGATGGGGAGCTGTTTTTT. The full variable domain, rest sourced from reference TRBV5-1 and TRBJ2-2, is KAGVTQTPRYLIKTRGQQVTLSCSPISGHRSVSWYQQTPGQGLQFLFEYFSETQRNKGNFPGRFSGRQFSNSRSEMNVSTLELGDSALYLCASGFTGADGELFFGEGSRLTVL.

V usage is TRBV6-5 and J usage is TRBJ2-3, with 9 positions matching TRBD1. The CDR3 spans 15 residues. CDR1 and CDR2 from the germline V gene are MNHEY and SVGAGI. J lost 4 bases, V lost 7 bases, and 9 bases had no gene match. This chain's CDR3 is CASTKPGQGPDTQYF. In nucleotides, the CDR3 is TGTGCCAGCACGAAACCGGGACAGGGTCCAGATACGCAGTATTTT.

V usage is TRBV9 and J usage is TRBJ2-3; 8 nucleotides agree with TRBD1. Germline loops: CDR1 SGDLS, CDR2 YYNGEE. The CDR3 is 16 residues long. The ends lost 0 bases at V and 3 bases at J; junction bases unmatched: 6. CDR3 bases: TGTGCCAGCAGCGTAGGGACAGGGATTTGGACAGATACGCAGTATTTT. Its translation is CASSVGTGIWTDTQYF. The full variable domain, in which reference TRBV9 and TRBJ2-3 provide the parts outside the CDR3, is DSGVTQTPKHLITATGQRVTLRCSPRSGDLSVYWYQQSLDQGLQFLIQYYNGEERAKGNILERFSAQQFPDLHSELNLSSLELGDSALYFCASSVGTGIWTDTQYFGPGTRLTVL.

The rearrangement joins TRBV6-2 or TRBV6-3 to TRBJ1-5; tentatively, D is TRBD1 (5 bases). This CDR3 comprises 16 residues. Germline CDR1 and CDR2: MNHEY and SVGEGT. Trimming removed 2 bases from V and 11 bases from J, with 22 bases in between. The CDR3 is CASSYGPPLGHSAQHF. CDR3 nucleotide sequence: TGTGCCAGCAGTTACGGCCCCCCCCTGGGGCATTCGGCCCAGCATTTT.

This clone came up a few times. The CDR3 coding sequence is TGCAGCGTTGAAAGGGGGCTAGCGGGGGGCGTCTATACGCAGTATTTT. Its translation: CSVERGLAGGVYTQYF. The chain combines TRBV29-1 with TRBJ2-3, with 11 bases fitting TRBD2. Germline V gene data show CDR1 as SQVTM and CDR2 as ANQGSEA. The CDR3 runs 16 residues. J gave up 7 bases and V 2 bases, and 11 bases lay outside the gene matches.

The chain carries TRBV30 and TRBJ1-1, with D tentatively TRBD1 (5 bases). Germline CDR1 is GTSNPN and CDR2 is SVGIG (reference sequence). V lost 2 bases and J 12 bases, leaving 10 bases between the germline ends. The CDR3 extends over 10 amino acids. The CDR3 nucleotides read TGTGCCTGGAGTCTGACAGAGACTTTCTTT. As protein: CAWSLTETFF.

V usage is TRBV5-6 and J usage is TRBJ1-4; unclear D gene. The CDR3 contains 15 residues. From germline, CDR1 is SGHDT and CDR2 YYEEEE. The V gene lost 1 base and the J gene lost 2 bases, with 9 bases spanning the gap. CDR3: CASSLMSGTNEKLFF. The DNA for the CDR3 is TGTGCCAGCAGCTTGATGAGCGGTACTAATGAAAAACTGTTTTTT. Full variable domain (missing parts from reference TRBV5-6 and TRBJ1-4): DAGVTQSPTHLIKTRGQQVTLRCSPKSGHDTVSWYQQALGQGPQFIFQYYEEEERQRGNFPDRFSGHQFPNYSSELNVNALLLGDSALYLCASSLMSGTNEKLFFGSGTQLSVL.

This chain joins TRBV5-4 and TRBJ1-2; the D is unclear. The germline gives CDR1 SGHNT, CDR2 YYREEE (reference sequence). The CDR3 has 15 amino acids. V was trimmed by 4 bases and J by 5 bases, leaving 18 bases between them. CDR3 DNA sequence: TGTGCCAGCAGCATTAGGACCGGGGTAGATTATGGCTACACCTTC. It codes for CASSIRTGVDYGYTF.

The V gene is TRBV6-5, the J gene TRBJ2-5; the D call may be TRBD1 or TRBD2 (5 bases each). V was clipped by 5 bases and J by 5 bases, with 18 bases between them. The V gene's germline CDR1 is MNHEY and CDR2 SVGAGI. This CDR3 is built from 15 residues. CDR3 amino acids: CASSRDRTKGETQYF. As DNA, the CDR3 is TGTGCCAGCAGTCGGGACCGGACGAAGGGTGAGACCCAGTACTTC.

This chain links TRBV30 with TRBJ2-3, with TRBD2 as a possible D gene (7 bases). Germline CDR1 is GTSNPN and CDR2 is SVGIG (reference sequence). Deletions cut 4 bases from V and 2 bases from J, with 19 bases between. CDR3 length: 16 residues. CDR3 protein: CAWKKRDTRHTDTQYF. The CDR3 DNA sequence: TGTGCCTGGAAAAAGCGGGACACCCGGCACACAGATACGCAGTATTTT.

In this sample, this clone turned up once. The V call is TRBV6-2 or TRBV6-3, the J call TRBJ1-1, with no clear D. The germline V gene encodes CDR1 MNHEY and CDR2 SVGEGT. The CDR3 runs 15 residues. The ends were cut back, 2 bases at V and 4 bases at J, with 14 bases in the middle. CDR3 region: CASSYLFRGTTEAFF. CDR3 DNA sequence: TGTGCCAGCAGTTACCTTTTCCGGGGTACCACTGAAGCTTTCTTT.

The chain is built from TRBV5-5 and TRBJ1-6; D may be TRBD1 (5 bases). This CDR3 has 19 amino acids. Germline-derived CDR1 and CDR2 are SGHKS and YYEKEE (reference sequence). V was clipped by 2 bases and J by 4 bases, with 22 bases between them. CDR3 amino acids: CASSLTGTAHTNYNSPLHF. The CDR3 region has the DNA TGTGCCAGCAGCTTAACCGGGACGGCTCATACTAATTATAATTCACCCCTCCACTTT. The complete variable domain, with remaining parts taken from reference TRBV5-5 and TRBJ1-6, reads DAGVTQSPTHLIKTRGQQVTLRCSPISGHKSVSWYQQVLGQGPQFIFQYYEKEERGRGNFPDRFSARQFPNYSSELNVNALLLGDSALYLCASSLTGTAHTNYNSPLHFGNGTRLTVT.

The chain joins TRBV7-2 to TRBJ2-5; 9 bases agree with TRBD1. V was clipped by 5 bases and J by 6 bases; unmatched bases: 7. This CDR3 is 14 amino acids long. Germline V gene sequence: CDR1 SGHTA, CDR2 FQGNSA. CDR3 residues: CASSPFGQGKTQYF. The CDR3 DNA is TGTGCCAGCAGCCCATTCGGACAGGGGAAGACCCAGTACTTC.

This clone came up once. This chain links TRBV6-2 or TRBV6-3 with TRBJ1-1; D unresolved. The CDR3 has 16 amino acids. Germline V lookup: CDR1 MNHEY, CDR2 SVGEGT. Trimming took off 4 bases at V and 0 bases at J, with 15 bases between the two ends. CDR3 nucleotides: TGTGCCAGCAGTTCCCGACGAGGAGGGATGAACACTGAAGCTTTCTTT. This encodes CASSSRRGGMNTEAFF.

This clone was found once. The CDR3, as DNA: TGTGCCAGCAGCCAGGGGACAAAAGAGACCCAGTACTTC. As protein: CASSQGTKETQYF. This chain joins TRBV3-1 (or the pseudogene TRBV3-2) and TRBJ2-5, with TRBD1 as a possible D gene (6 bases). The CDR3 contains 13 residues. The V end was cut by 3 bases, the J end by 3 bases, with 8 bases between. Per germline, CDR1 LGHDT and CDR2 YNNKEL (reference sequence).

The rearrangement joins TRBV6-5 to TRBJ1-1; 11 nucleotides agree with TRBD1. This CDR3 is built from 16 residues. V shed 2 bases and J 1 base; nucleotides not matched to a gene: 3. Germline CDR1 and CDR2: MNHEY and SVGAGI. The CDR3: CASSYTGQGANTEAFF. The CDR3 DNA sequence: TGTGCCAGCAGTTACACTGGACAGGGGGCGAACACTGAAGCTTTCTTT.